What follows are 24 T cell receptor beta chains derived from one specimen sequenced in a study of cytomegalovirus exposure and HLA in healthy donors. Produced via immunoSEQ multiplex PCR; TCRdb's table is partial and in-frame only. The table shows about 200,000 clones, with around four fifths occurring only once. Sequencing was carried out using PBMCs. The receptors were gathered from a woman under 30 in good health and CMV-seronegative.

In this sample, this clone turned up once. The V and J genes are TRBV9 and TRBJ2-7; perhaps TRBD2 as D (7 bases). CDR1 is SGDLS, CDR2 YYNGEE, per germline. CDR3 length equals 13 residues. Trimming shortened V by 3 bases and J by 5 bases, and 12 bases separated the two germline ends. CDR3 sequence: CASSAGGGNEQYF. The CDR3, as DNA: TGTGCCAGCAGCGCTGGGGGGGGCAACGAGCAGTACTTC.

This sequence joins TRBV18 and TRBJ1-2; 7 bases are shared with TRBD1. The junction had 11 bases not matched to a gene; V was cut back by 1 base and J by 3 bases. The V gene's germline CDR1 is KGHSH and CDR2 LQKENI. This CDR3 is 17 amino acids long. CDR3 region: CASSPLSLQGVDYGYTF. The CDR3 bases are TGTGCCAGCTCACCACTCTCCCTCCAGGGGGTTGACTATGGCTACACCTTC.

The chain joins TRBV10-3 to TRBJ2-1; D gene unclear. V was clipped by 0 bases and J by 8 bases, with 11 bases between them. CDR3 length: 14 residues. The V gene's germline CDR1 is ENHRY and CDR2 SYGVKD. The DNA of the CDR3 is TGTGCCATCAGTGAGTCGACAAACGGCGATGAGCAGTTCTTC. It translates to CAISESTNGDEQFF.

This clone was counted a single time. The chain couples TRBV7-3 to TRBJ2-1; the D gene is possibly TRBD2 (5 bases). The V and J ends lost 5 bases and 2 bases respectively, with 13 bases between them. This CDR3 has 15 residues. Germline CDR1 SGHTA, CDR2 FQGTGA. CDR3 DNA: TGTGCCAGCAGCGCCGAGCGGCGGACCTACAATGAGCAGTTCTTC. It yields the protein CASSAERRTYNEQFF.

The V and J genes are TRBV30 and TRBJ2-5, with a possible D match to TRBD1 (6 bases). Germline V gene data show CDR1 as GTSNPN and CDR2 as SVGIG (reference sequence). This CDR3 has 13 residues. Trimming removed 0 bases at V and 4 bases at J, with 9 bases between. The CDR3, as DNA: TGTGCCTGGAGTGTACAGGGAGTAGAGACCCAGTACTTC. This codes for CAWSVQGVETQYF.

The CDR3 region has the DNA TGTGCCAGCAGCTTAAATTGGGGTCCGGCCAATGAGCAGTTCTTC. Amino acid sequence: CASSLNWGPANEQFF. The rearrangement links TRBV7-9 to TRBJ2-1; D unresolved. From germline, CDR1 is SEHNR and CDR2 FQNEAQ (reference sequence). The germline V and J ends were trimmed by 2 bases and 6 bases, with 14 bases remaining between them. The length of the CDR3 is 15 residues.

V gene TRBV2 combines with J gene TRBJ2-7, with 8 bases aligning to TRBD2. V lost 7 bases to trimming and J lost 5 bases; unmatched junction nucleotides: 4. The CDR3 has 12 amino acids. Germline CDR1 reads SNHLY; CDR2 reads FYNNEI. DNA of the CDR3: TGTGCCAGCACATCAGCGGGAGACGAGCAGTACTTC. Encoded protein: CASTSAGDEQYF.

The chain uses TRBV27 and TRBJ2-7, with 7 bases matching TRBD1. Germline V gene lookup returns CDR1 MNHEY and CDR2 SMNVEV (reference sequence). V dropped 5 bases and J dropped 9; count of bases not matched to a gene: 4. This CDR3 has 11 amino acids. In DNA form, the CDR3 reads TGTGCCAGCAGTCAAGGGGGCGCGCAGTACTTC. Amino acid sequence: CASSQGGAQYF.

The chain links TRBV6-5 to TRBJ1-2; 7 bases are shared with TRBD1. CDR1 and CDR2 (germline): MNHEY, SVGAGI. V trimming: 2 bases; J trimming: 6 bases; junction bases outside the gene matches: 3. The CDR3 is made up of 13 amino acids. The CDR3 coding sequence is TGTGCCAGCAGTTACAGGGGGCGTGATGGCTACACCTTC. Protein product: CASSYRGRDGYTF.

The V call is TRBV5-1, the J call TRBJ1-2; 7 positions match TRBD1. This CDR3 has 14 amino acids. V was pared by 0 bases and J by 7 bases, with 6 bases of the junction left unmatched. The germline V gene encodes CDR1 SGHRS and CDR2 YFSETQ. The CDR3 DNA reads TGCGCCAGCAGCTTGGCCTATTCAGGGGGTGGCTACACCTTC. This translates into CASSLAYSGGGYTF.

The table lists this clone with many counts. This rearrangement joins TRBV30 to TRBJ1-1; no definite D call. The V end was cut by 5 bases, the J end by 0 bases, with 10 bases between. The CDR3 is 13 amino acids. Germline CDR1 reads GTSNPN; CDR2 reads SVGIG (reference sequence). CDR3 sequence: CAWDSTVNTEAFF. The CDR3 DNA is TGTGCCTGGGACTCGACGGTGAACACTGAAGCTTTCTTT.

DNA of the CDR3: TGTGCCAGCAGCCAGCAGGACTCCCGTAACTATGGCTACACCTTC. The encoded protein is CASSQQDSRNYGYTF. The chain couples TRBV7-9 to TRBJ1-2; D gene unclear. V was trimmed by 5 bases and J by 1 base, leaving 14 bases between them. CDR3 length: 15 amino acids. CDR1 is SEHNR, CDR2 FQNEAQ, per germline (reference sequence).

This chain uses TRBV2 with TRBJ1-2, with 8 bases that match TRBD1. The CDR3 extends over 15 amino acids. V dropped 6 bases and J dropped 0; count of bases not matched to a gene: 6. Germline CDR1 reads SNHLY; CDR2 reads FYNNEI. The CDR3 loop reads CASRRDRLANYGYTF. CDR3 nucleotides: TGTGCCAGCAGGCGGGACAGGCTCGCTAACTATGGCTACACCTTC.

The rearrangement links TRBV20-1 to TRBJ2-7, with D tentatively TRBD1 or TRBD2 (5 bases each). V was trimmed by 1 base and J by 6 bases, leaving 7 bases between them. This CDR3 has 11 residues. Per the germline V gene, CDR1 is DFQATT and CDR2 is SNEGSKA (reference sequence). CDR3 bases: TGCAGTGCTAGAGCAGGGACCGAGCAGTACTTC. Its protein is CSARAGTEQYF.

The chain combines TRBV6-6 with TRBJ1-1; D perhaps matches TRBD1 (5 bases). Germline values: CDR1 MNHNY, CDR2 SVGAGI (reference sequence). Deletions cut 3 bases from V and 1 base from J, with 15 bases between. The CDR3 has 16 amino acids. The CDR3 nucleotides are TGTGCCAGCAGTTATTCGATTGGGGGGGGGAACACTGAAGCTTTCTTT. It encodes CASSYSIGGGNTEAFF.

There are a few counts of this clone. The chain uses TRBV4-1 and TRBJ1-2; 11 bases are a match to TRBD1. CDR1 and CDR2 (germline): MGHRA, YSYEKL. V shed 8 bases, J shed 4 bases, and the junction held 9 bases outside the gene matches. This CDR3 has 15 amino acids. The CDR3 sequence is CASAWGQGDGYGYTF. CDR3 bases: TGCGCCAGCGCCTGGGGACAGGGGGATGGCTATGGCTACACCTTC.

The rearrangement uses TRBV6-5 and TRBJ1-5; no reliable D call. The CDR3 has 15 residues. CDR1 is MNHEY and CDR2 is SVGAGI in the germline V gene. Trimming took 0 bases from V and 0 from J, leaving 6 bases between them. The CDR3 sequence is CASSYSWVSNQPQHF. CDR3 DNA: TGTGCCAGCAGTTACTCGTGGGTTAGCAATCAGCCCCAGCATTTT.

The V call is TRBV30, the J call TRBJ1-4; no firm D call. Trimming left V 0 bases short and J 13 bases short, with 15 bases between. CDR1 GTSNPN and CDR2 SVGIG come from the germline V gene (reference sequence). There are 13 residues in the CDR3. CDR3 nucleotide sequence: TGTGCCTGGAGTGTACGATACGGCGTGCCACTGTTTTTT. As protein: CAWSVRYGVPLFF.

This clone is a singleton in its sample. V gene TRBV11-2 combines with J gene TRBJ2-7; D is ambiguous. The CDR3 has 15 residues. CDR1 SGHAT and CDR2 FQNNGV come from the germline V gene. Trimming removed 0 bases from V and 2 bases from J, with 11 bases in between. The CDR3 DNA is TGTGCCAGCAGCTTAGATTTTGTGTCACCCTACGAGCAGTACTTC. Translation gives CASSLDFVSPYEQYF.

The rearrangement links TRBV19 to TRBJ1-5; D remains unclear. V was trimmed by 3 bases and J by 4 bases, leaving 4 bases between them. Germline V gene lookup returns CDR1 LNHDA and CDR2 SQIVND (reference sequence). The CDR3 consists of 12 residues. The CDR3 sequence: CASSIRNQPQHF. The CDR3 coding sequence is TGTGCCAGTAGTATTCGGAATCAGCCCCAGCATTTT.

The gene calls are TRBV6-5 and TRBJ1-2, with no clear D. The length of the CDR3 is 14 residues. With 6 bases removed from V and 4 bases from J, the gap between germline ends came to 15 bases. CDR1 and CDR2 (germline): MNHEY, SVGAGI. The CDR3 loop is CASSPRSTLYGYTF. In nucleotides, the CDR3 is TGTGCCAGCAGCCCCAGATCAACCCTCTATGGCTACACCTTC.

The rearrangement joins TRBV9 to TRBJ2-7; D remains ambiguous. This CDR3 is built from 12 residues. V was shortened by 4 bases and J by 7 bases, with 12 bases between the two germline ends. Germline assignment: CDR1 SGDLS and CDR2 YYNGEE. CDR3: CASSPMWGEQYF. CDR3 sequence (DNA): TGTGCCAGCAGCCCAATGTGGGGTGAGCAGTACTTC.

The count of this clone is one. This sequence joins TRBV27 and TRBJ1-1; 7 bases align to TRBD1. Germline values: CDR1 MNHEY, CDR2 SMNVEV (reference sequence). With V trimmed by 0 bases and J by 7 bases, 8 bases remained unmatched. The CDR3 runs 15 residues. The CDR3: CASSLSILGGGEAFF. In DNA form, the CDR3 reads TGTGCCAGCAGTTTATCGATACTAGGGGGCGGTGAAGCTTTCTTT.

The J gene is TRBJ2-2, the V gene TRBV28; a weak D match, TRBD1 (6 bases). The CDR3 is 16 amino acids. The ends were cut back, 5 bases at V and 1 base at J, with 14 bases in the middle. Germline lookup yields CDR1 MDHEN and CDR2 SYDVKM. CDR3 sequence: CASSSWTERNTGELFF. In DNA form, the CDR3 reads TGTGCCAGCAGTAGCTGGACAGAGCGGAACACCGGGGAGCTGTTTTTT.